One and the same sample provided the 10 T cell receptor beta chains below, sequenced in a study of CD8+ T cells in alopecia areata. Treatment specified: oral pan-JAK inhibitor, 5-10 mg twice daily. cDNA reverse transcribed from extracted RNA served as the sequencing template. Some clones are missing from TCRdb's copy, which holds only in-frame ones; the method was immunoSEQ multiplex PCR. The sample lists 98,000 or so clones, under 70% seen once, with less than 20% in the top ten. Specimen: CD8+ T cells sorted from blood, collected at week 4, from a patient treated with tofacitinib. The receptors stem from a human donor with alopecia areata.

The sample holds one count of this clone. This sequence joins TRBV2 and TRBJ2-3; D possibly corresponds to TRBD1 (5 bases). The V gene's germline CDR1 is SNHLY and CDR2 FYNNEI. V dropped 2 bases and J dropped 1 base, with 13 bases sitting between them. This CDR3 has 16 residues. Here the CDR3 reads CASSEFGLGGTDTQYF. The DNA for the CDR3 is TGTGCCAGCAGTGAATTCGGGTTAGGGGGCACAGATACGCAGTATTTT.

A word on this clone: The sample has other DNA sequences that encode this CDR3 too. The chain couples TRBV25-1 to TRBJ2-7; D ambiguous. CDR1 and CDR2 (germline): MGHDK, SYGVNS. The CDR3 extends over 11 amino acids. V was pared by 3 bases and J by 6 bases, with 6 bases between. This CDR3 reads CASSELSEQYF. The CDR3 nucleotides are TGTGCCAGCAGTGAGCTTAGCGAGCAGTACTTC.

This clone was seen a handful of times. V is TRBV21-1 and J is TRBJ2-5; the DNA was not used to check the table's D call, TRBD1. TRBV21-1 is termed a pseudogene. This CDR3 region has 12 residues. CDR3 bases: TGTGCCAGCAAAGGGGCTAGGGAGACCCAGTACTTC. Amino acids: CASKGARETQYF.

The rearrangement uses TRBV28 and TRBJ2-1; D gene unclear. CDR1 and CDR2 (germline): MDHEN, SYDVKM. Trimming took 3 bases from V and 0 from J, leaving 9 bases between them. The CDR3 length is 15 residues. CDR3 DNA sequence: TGTGCCAGCAGTTTTACGGGCCCCTCCTACAATGAGCAGTTCTTC. This gives the protein CASSFTGPSYNEQFF.

The rearrangement uses TRBV27 and TRBJ1-2; 7 positions agree with TRBD1. Germline assignment: CDR1 MNHEY and CDR2 SMNVEV (reference sequence). CDR3 length: 16 amino acids. V gave up 6 bases and J gave up 0 bases; unmatched junction bases: 10. The CDR3 nucleotides read TGTGCCAGCAGCTCCAACAACGGACAGGCTAACTATGGCTACACCTTC. The encoded protein is CASSSNNGQANYGYTF.

This chain uses TRBV30 with TRBJ2-5; D is unresolved. The V end lost 0 bases, the J end lost 1 base, and 12 bases lay between the germline ends. Germline CDR1 and CDR2: GTSNPN and SVGIG (reference sequence). The CDR3 spans 15 residues. The CDR3 region is CAWSVQLGFQETQYF. The CDR3 DNA reads as TGTGCCTGGAGTGTGCAATTGGGTTTCCAAGAGACCCAGTACTTC.

The chain links TRBV9 to TRBJ1-2; no reliable D call. V lost 3 bases, J lost 1 base, and 19 bases lay in between. CDR1 SGDLS and CDR2 YYNGEE come from the germline V gene. The CDR3 is 17 amino acids. The CDR3 region has the DNA TGTGCCAGCAGCGCCTCGCGTGCAGTGAGCCTTAACTATGGCTACACCTTC. Encoded protein: CASSASRAVSLNYGYTF.

V is TRBV7-9 and J is TRBJ2-5; TRBD1 is a possible D gene (6 bases). The CDR3 has 15 residues. V was cut by 2 bases and J by 5 bases, with 15 bases left in between. Germline V gives CDR1 SEHNR, CDR2 FQNEAQ (reference sequence). The CDR3 loop reads CASSLLHRVHETQYF. DNA of the CDR3: TGTGCCAGCAGCTTATTGCACAGGGTGCACGAGACCCAGTACTTC. Supplemented by reference TRBV7-9 and TRBJ2-5, the full variable domain reads DTGVSQNPRHKITKRGQNVTFRCDPISEHNRLYWYRQTLGQGPEFLTYFQNEAQLEKSRLLSDRFSAERPKGSFSTLEIQRTEQGDSAMYLCASSLLHRVHETQYFGPGTRLLVL.

V usage is TRBV30 and J usage is TRBJ1-1; weak D call: TRBD1 (6 bases). With 4 bases removed from V and 6 bases from J, the gap between germline ends came to 15 bases. Germline assignment: CDR1 GTSNPN and CDR2 SVGIG (reference sequence). This CDR3 has 13 residues. The CDR3 DNA reads TGTGCCTGGATCACCAGGGGTTCGGCTGAAGCTTTCTTT. This codes for CAWITRGSAEAFF.

This chain joins TRBV30 and TRBJ2-7; 10 nucleotides match TRBD2. V trimming: 2 bases; J trimming: 3 bases; junction bases outside the gene matches: 1. Germline V CDR1 and CDR2: GTSNPN, SVGIG (reference sequence). This CDR3 is 13 amino acids long. The CDR3 coding sequence is TGTGCCTGGAGTTCTAGCGGGAGCTACGAGCAGTACTTC. Protein sequence: CAWSSSGSYEQYF.